These 18 T cell receptor beta chains originate from one sample sequenced in a study of T cell repertoires in aging, cancer and after chemotherapy. Amplification of TCR beta used genomic DNA extracted from peripheral blood. Rearranged V-D-J TRB sequences were amplified with a mixed TRB-A/B primer pool. MiXCR, applied by TCRdb to the multiplex PCR reads, yields one record per CDR3 protein. The sample lists several thousand distinct CDR3 sequences, approximately 46% occurring once. The specimen sequenced was blood. The receptors originated from a human donor in good health.

The V call is TRBV19, the J call TRBJ2-7; 9 positions match TRBD2. Per germline, CDR1 LNHDA and CDR2 SQIVND (reference sequence). This CDR3 comprises 14 residues. With 6 bases clipped from V and 0 bases from J, the junction kept 3 bases outside the gene matches. For the CDR3, the DNA is TGTGCCAGTAGGACTAGCGGACCCTCCTACGAGCAGTACTTC. This gives the protein CASRTSGPSYEQYF.

The rearrangement links TRBV5-6 to TRBJ2-7; TRBD2 agrees at 14 bases. The CDR3 covers 16 residues. Germline CDR1 and CDR2: SGHDT and YYEEEE. The J segment lost 6 bases and the V segment lost 4 bases, leaving 9 bases of the junction unmatched. In DNA form, the CDR3 reads TGTGCCAGCAGCACCGGGACTAGCGGGGGTCGGGGCGAGCAGTACTTC. This translates into CASSTGTSGGRGEQYF.

The J gene is TRBJ1-2, the V gene TRBV5-1; D is uncertain. V was clipped by 5 bases and J by 2 bases, with 10 bases between them. This CDR3 region has 13 residues. Germline V gene lookup returns CDR1 SGHRS and CDR2 YFSETQ. The CDR3 DNA is TGCGCCAGCAGAGGGAGGGAGAACTATGGCTACACCTTC. Protein product: CASRGRENYGYTF. Based on the CDR3 plus reference TRBV5-1 and TRBJ1-2, the full variable domain is KAGVTQTPRYLIKTRGQQVTLSCSPISGHRSVSWYQQTPGQGLQFLFEYFSETQRNKGNFPGRFSGRQFSNSRSEMNVSTLELGDSALYLCASRGRENYGYTFGSGTRLTVV.

The rearrangement links TRBV19 to TRBJ2-7; TRBD2 matches at 7 bases. This CDR3 spans 16 amino acids. Germline V gene lookup returns CDR1 LNHDA and CDR2 SQIVND (reference sequence). Trimming took 0 bases from V and 4 from J; bases not matched to a gene: 9. CDR3 bases: TGTGCCAGTAGTATAGATGGTCCTAGCGGAATTTACGAGCAGTACTTC. This sequence encodes CASSIDGPSGIYEQYF.

To note about this clonotype: The junction and the germline gene differ at one end; a read error may be behind it. The rearrangement uses TRBV30 and TRBJ2-7; 9 nucleotides agree with TRBD1. This CDR3 spans 15 amino acids. CDR1 GTSNPN and CDR2 SVGIG come from the germline V gene (reference sequence). The CDR3 DNA reads TGTGCCTGTCATCCGGGACAGGGAATAGGGGACGAACAGTACTTC. It is translated as CACHPGQGIGDEQYF. The whole variable domain, filled in from reference TRBV30 and TRBJ2-7, reads SQTIHQWPATLVQPVGSPLSLECTVEGTSNPNLYWYRQAAGRGLQLLFYSVGIGQISSEVPQNLSASRPQDRQFILSSKKLLLSDSGFYLCACHPGQGIGDEQYFGPGTRLTVT.

In its sample, this clonotype is large. This chain connects TRBV29-1 to TRBJ2-5, with 14 nucleotides matching TRBD2. CDR1 is SQVTM and CDR2 is ANQGSEA in the germline V gene. This CDR3 is 16 amino acids long. Unmatched junction bases numbered 7, after V lost 4 bases and J lost 3 bases. CDR3 DNA sequence: TGCAGCGTTGGGGGGGTGACTAGCGGGGGGGAAGAGACCCAGTACTTC. This codes for CSVGGVTSGGEETQYF.

This clonotype turned up a few times. The chain has TRBV19 and TRBJ1-3; D is possibly TRBD1 (6 bases). V was cut by 7 bases and J by 0 bases, with 10 bases left in between. The CDR3 extends over 14 amino acids. The germline V gene has CDR1 LNHDA and CDR2 SQIVND (reference sequence). The CDR3 loop is CASNEQGSGNTIYF. CDR3 nucleotides: TGTGCCAGTAATGAACAGGGCTCTGGAAACACCATATATTTT.

J is TRBJ2-7 and V is TRBV6-5; no definite D call. From germline, CDR1 is MNHEY and CDR2 SVGAGI. The CDR3 is 14 residues long. Trimming stripped 5 bases from V and 1 base from J, with 12 bases between. The CDR3 DNA reads as TGTGCCAGCAGTCCCGACGTCGGATCCTACGAGCAGTACTTC. This sequence encodes CASSPDVGSYEQYF.

The V call is TRBV6-1, the J call TRBJ2-1, with 7 nucleotides matching TRBD2. The CDR3 is made up of 17 amino acids. Germline assignment: CDR1 MNHNS and CDR2 SASEGT. With 4 bases clipped from V and 5 bases from J, the junction kept 14 bases outside the gene matches. In DNA form, the CDR3 reads TGTGCCAGCAGTGGACCTTTACTAGGGAGGGCTGACAATGAGCAGTTCTTC. Its translation: CASSGPLLGRADNEQFF.

The V and J genes are TRBV5-1 and TRBJ1-3; possible D gene TRBD1, 6 bases. Germline loops: CDR1 SGHRS, CDR2 YFSETQ. V lost 4 bases, J lost 8 bases, and 22 bases lay in between. There are 16 residues in the CDR3. The CDR3 nucleotides read TGCGCCAGCAGCCCCCAGACGTCACGGAGGGGGGACACCATATATTTT. This translates into CASSPQTSRRGDTIYF.

Only a few counts were recorded for this clonotype. This sequence joins TRBV27 and TRBJ2-6; the D gene is possibly TRBD1 (5 bases). The germline V and J ends were trimmed by 5 bases and 5 bases, with 13 bases remaining between them. The length of the CDR3 is 15 residues. Per the germline V gene, CDR1 is MNHEY and CDR2 is SMNVEV (reference sequence). CDR3: CASSPSQGWANVLTF. Written as DNA, the CDR3 is TGTGCCAGCAGTCCGTCCCAGGGTTGGGCCAACGTCCTGACTTTC.

V gene TRBV27 combines with J gene TRBJ2-6, with D perhaps matching TRBD1 (6 bases). The CDR3 covers 16 residues. Germline V lookup: CDR1 MNHEY, CDR2 SMNVEV (reference sequence). V was clipped by 5 bases and J by 4 bases, with 15 bases between them. CDR3 coding DNA: TGTGCCAGCAGTAAAACCAGGGGCTCGGGGGCCAACGTCCTGACTTTC. Its translation is CASSKTRGSGANVLTF.

The V call is TRBV29-1, the J call TRBJ2-3; TRBD2 might be the D (6 bases). The germline CDR1 and CDR2 sequences are SQVTM and ANQGSEA. Trimming left V 3 bases short and J 2 bases short, with 15 bases between. The CDR3 has 15 amino acids. Here the CDR3 reads CSVDTGGLNTDTQYF. The CDR3 bases are TGCAGCGTTGACACCGGGGGACTGAACACAGATACGCAGTATTTT.

This clonotype was picked up a small number of times. The V gene is TRBV7-3, the J gene TRBJ2-1; D call uncertain. The germline V gene encodes CDR1 SGHTA and CDR2 FQGTGA. This CDR3 spans 13 amino acids. Trimming shortened V by 4 bases and J by 8 bases, and 12 bases separated the two germline ends. The CDR3 reads CASSSPNTDEQFF. CDR3 sequence (DNA): TGTGCCAGCAGCTCCCCCAATACGGATGAGCAGTTCTTC.

This chain links TRBV5-1 with TRBJ2-2, with D possibly matching TRBD1 (6 bases). The CDR3 runs to 13 residues. Germline V lookup: CDR1 SGHRS, CDR2 YFSETQ. Deletions cut 6 bases from V and 7 bases from J, with 13 bases between. The CDR3: CASTGGAGGELFF. CDR3 in DNA: TGCGCCAGCACTGGGGGCGCCGGCGGGGAGCTGTTTTTT.

The rearrangement links TRBV27 to TRBJ1-2, with D unresolved. Trimming cost V 2 bases and J 0 bases, with 7 bases left between them. Germline CDR1 is MNHEY and CDR2 is SMNVEV (reference sequence). This CDR3 contains 14 residues. The CDR3 is CASSLIPTNYGYTF. The DNA for the CDR3 is TGTGCCAGCAGTTTAATCCCAACTAACTATGGCTACACCTTC.

The rearrangement uses TRBV5-6 and TRBJ1-2; D might be TRBD1 (6 bases). V was clipped by 0 bases and J by 1 base, with 22 bases between them. Per the germline V gene, CDR1 is SGHDT and CDR2 is YYEEEE. The CDR3 has 19 residues. The DNA of the CDR3 is TGTGCCAGCAGCTTGGCAAAGACAGGATTCGGCCCTGATAACTATGGCTACACCTTC. Translation: CASSLAKTGFGPDNYGYTF.

This clonotype is deemed medium-sized (0.01 to 0.1%). This chain links TRBV29-1 with TRBJ2-6; D perhaps matches TRBD2 (5 bases). The CDR3 is 14 amino acids. V gave up 6 bases and J gave up 0 bases, with 9 bases separating them. Germline CDR1 SQVTM, CDR2 ANQGSEA. The CDR3 coding sequence is TGCAGCGTCAGGACTGGCTCTGGGGCCAACGTCCTGACTTTC. As protein: CSVRTGSGANVLTF.